This T cell receptor (beta chain) was observed in a study of blood T cell repertoires in COVID-19. The wider study: Samples taken during acute and convalescent COVID-19 were collected in the United States, Italy and Spain.

Measured with immunoSEQ multiplex PCR; TCRdb has only the in-frame clones, and not every one. The sample holds 65,000 to 90,000 clones, roughly 90% seen once. CDR1 is KGHSH, CDR2 LQKENI, per germline. There are 15 residues in the CDR3. V was pared by 6 bases and J by 7 bases, with 11 bases of the junction left unmatched. The chain has TRBV18 and TRBJ2-4; 8 bases map to TRBD1. The source material was peripheral blood. The TCR sequence derives from a woman aged 50 to 60 with active or convalescent COVID-19. CDR3: CASSPTGAGGNIQYF. The CDR3 coding sequence is TGTGCCAGCTCGCCGACAGGGGCAGGGGGGAACATTCAGTACTTC.